Sequencing of this T cell receptor beta chain was carried out in a study of cytomegalovirus exposure and HLA in healthy donors. The PCR contained 60 Vbeta and 13 Jbeta primers. Authors' methods: Later analysis identified 80 million to 85 million unique TCR beta chains, 9 million to 12 million shared. Assay: immunoSEQ multiplex PCR; the TCRdb copy retains only in-frame clones and omits some. That table furnishes V, J and clone size, whereas the DNA furnished D and trimming. This sample's table reports over 100,000 clones. The CDR3 runs 15 residues. Germline lookup yields CDR1 SGHTA and CDR2 FQGNSA. V was clipped by 5 bases and J by 3 bases; unmatched bases: 5.

The chain links TRBV7-2 to TRBJ2-1; 9 bases align to TRBD1. The sequence came from a man aged 30 to 45 in good health and CMV-seronegative. Specimen: PBMCs. CDR3 sequence (DNA): TGTGCCAGCAGCGTGGACAGGGGATTCTACAATGAGCAGTTCTTC. This encodes CASSVDRGFYNEQFF.